This is a list of T cell receptor beta chains from one sample in a study of Ad26.COV2.S vaccination and SARS-CoV-2 variants. Repertoires were generated with immunoSEQ multiplex PCR, while TCRdb's copy carries only in-frame clones and drops some. The data contain roughly 420,000 clones, 88% of them singletons. The sample in question was peripheral blood, obtained in a trial of Ad26.COV2.S vaccine versus placebo. Receptors originate from a person aged 18 to 65 who received the Ad26.COV2.S COVID-19 vaccine or a placebo. Both conserved end residues are part of each CDR3. Fields, in order: CDR3 protein, CDR3 DNA, D gene, V gene, clone size, J gene. A D gene is named only where the DNA matches it firmly. Expanded clones get a size class; other rows say once, few or many, or leave the size out.

cdr3_aa: CASSYFETYRGSPLHF; cdr3_nt: TGTGCCAGCAGTTACTTCGAAACCTACAGGGGATCACCCCTCCACTTT; d_call: TRBD1; v_call: TRBV6-5; clone_size: .; j_call: TRBJ1-6
cdr3_aa: CASSPLGGLSSGNTIYF; cdr3_nt: TGTGCCAGCAGCCCGCTCGGGGGCCTGAGCTCTGGAAACACCATATATTTT; d_call: .; v_call: TRBV28; clone_size: .; j_call: TRBJ1-3
cdr3_aa: CASSPSPGANVLTF; cdr3_nt: TGTGCCAGCAGCCCTAGCCCTGGGGCCAACGTCCTGACTTTC; d_call: .; v_call: TRBV5-6; clone_size: .; j_call: TRBJ2-6
cdr3_aa: CASSLSLGRLSYEQYF; cdr3_nt: TGTGCCAGCAGTTTATCGTTAGGGAGATTAAGCTACGAGCAGTACTTC; d_call: .; v_call: TRBV27; clone_size: .; j_call: TRBJ2-7
cdr3_aa: CASSPVGTGFQPQHF; cdr3_nt: TGTGCCAGCAGTCCCGTGGGGACAGGGTTTCAGCCCCAGCATTTT; d_call: TRBD1; v_call: TRBV28; clone_size: .; j_call: TRBJ1-5
cdr3_aa: CASSFPHSRPWVVPQPQHF; cdr3_nt: TGTGCCAGCAGTTTCCCCCACTCACGGCCGTGGGTCGTCCCTCAGCCCCAGCATTTT; d_call: .; v_call: TRBV27; clone_size: .; j_call: TRBJ1-5
cdr3_aa: CASSFSTGSSYNSPLHF; cdr3_nt: TGTGCCAGCAGTTTTTCAACAGGGAGCTCCTATAATTCACCCCTCCACTTT; d_call: .; v_call: TRBV6-2/TRBV6-3; clone_size: .; j_call: TRBJ1-6
cdr3_aa: CSAPTSPYYNEQFF; cdr3_nt: TGCAGCGCCCCGACTAGCCCTTACTACAATGAGCAGTTCTTC; d_call: TRBD2; v_call: TRBV29-1; clone_size: .; j_call: TRBJ2-1
cdr3_aa: CASSRGLAHEQFF; cdr3_nt: TGCGCCAGCAGCCGGGGACTAGCCCATGAGCAGTTCTTC; d_call: TRBD2; v_call: TRBV4-1; clone_size: .; j_call: TRBJ2-1
cdr3_aa: CASSLDGSRAKNIQYF; cdr3_nt: TGTGCCAGCAGCTTGGACGGATCCCGAGCCAAAAACATTCAGTACTTC; d_call: .; v_call: TRBV5-4; clone_size: .; j_call: TRBJ2-4
cdr3_aa: CASSLGQGEVLPGTGMNTEAFF; cdr3_nt: TGTGCCAGCAGCTTAGGCCAGGGGGAAGTCCTACCCGGGACAGGGATGAACACTGAAGCTTTCTTT; d_call: TRBD1; v_call: TRBV13; clone_size: once; j_call: TRBJ1-1
cdr3_aa: CASSEAVDRGGEQYF; cdr3_nt: TGTGCCAGCAGTGAAGCGGTCGACAGGGGCGGCGAGCAGTACTTC; d_call: TRBD1; v_call: TRBV6-1; clone_size: many; j_call: TRBJ2-7
cdr3_aa: CASSQGQVRSAQYF; cdr3_nt: TGTGCCAGTAGTCAGGGACAGGTACGGTCTGCGCAGTATTTT; d_call: TRBD1; v_call: TRBV19; clone_size: .; j_call: TRBJ2-3
cdr3_aa: CATGTAGSGNTIYF; cdr3_nt: TGTGCCACCGGAACCGCAGGGTCTGGAAACACCATATATTTT; d_call: .; v_call: TRBV6-5; clone_size: .; j_call: TRBJ1-3
cdr3_aa: CASSQYGTIRGLAKNIQYF; cdr3_nt: TGCGCCAGCAGCCAATACGGGACTATCCGGGGGTTAGCCAAAAACATTCAGTACTTC; d_call: TRBD2; v_call: TRBV4-1; clone_size: .; j_call: TRBJ2-4
cdr3_aa: CASSYSQPGAGNTIYF; cdr3_nt: TGTGCCAGCAGTTACTCGCAACCCGGCGCTGGAAACACCATATATTTT; d_call: .; v_call: TRBV6-5; clone_size: .; j_call: TRBJ1-3
cdr3_aa: CASSATPTGGQETQYF; cdr3_nt: TGTGCCAGCAGTGCAACACCGACAGGGGGGCAAGAGACCCAGTACTTC; d_call: TRBD1; v_call: TRBV6-1; clone_size: .; j_call: TRBJ2-5
cdr3_aa: CASSLDGTGQRGQYF; cdr3_nt: TGTGCCAGCAGCTTGGACGGGACAGGGCAGAGGGGGCAGTACTTC; d_call: TRBD1; v_call: TRBV5-4; clone_size: .; j_call: TRBJ2-7
cdr3_aa: CASSQPQIGTSGVNEQFF; cdr3_nt: TGTGCCAGCAGCCAACCTCAAATAGGGACTAGCGGGGTAAATGAGCAGTTCTTC; d_call: TRBD2; v_call: TRBV4-2; clone_size: .; j_call: TRBJ2-1
cdr3_aa: CASSTTGGTGELFF; cdr3_nt: TGTGCCAGCAGCACCACAGGGGGCACCGGGGAGCTGTTTTTT; d_call: TRBD1; v_call: TRBV6-4; clone_size: .; j_call: TRBJ2-2
cdr3_aa: CASRPLGTEAFF; cdr3_nt: TGTGCCAGCAGGCCCTTGGGTACTGAAGCTTTCTTT; d_call: .; v_call: TRBV28; clone_size: once; j_call: TRBJ1-1
cdr3_aa: CASSLSPGQNSPLHF; cdr3_nt: TGTGCCAGCAGCTTATCCCCGGGACAGAATTCACCCCTCCACTTT; d_call: TRBD1; v_call: TRBV7-2; clone_size: .; j_call: TRBJ1-6
cdr3_aa: CASSQSSLSGGYTF; cdr3_nt: TGCGCCAGCAGTCAATCATCCCTTTCGGGTGGCTACACCTTC; d_call: .; v_call: TRBV23-1; clone_size: once; j_call: TRBJ1-2
cdr3_aa: CASSYREAGELFF; cdr3_nt: TGTGCCAGCAGTTACCGGGAGGCCGGGGAGCTGTTTTTT; d_call: TRBD2; v_call: TRBV6-2/TRBV6-3; clone_size: .; j_call: TRBJ2-2
cdr3_aa: CASRKTAPQLFF; cdr3_nt: TGTGCCAGCAGAAAGACAGCACCCCAACTGTTTTTT; d_call: .; v_call: TRBV6-5; clone_size: .; j_call: TRBJ1-4
cdr3_aa: CASSLGSDTQYF; cdr3_nt: TGTGCCAGCAGCTTGGGGTCAGATACGCAGTATTTT; d_call: .; v_call: TRBV5-6; clone_size: few; j_call: TRBJ2-3
cdr3_aa: CSASWQGVRDQPQHF; cdr3_nt: TGCAGTGCTAGTTGGCAGGGGGTAAGGGATCAGCCCCAGCATTTT; d_call: TRBD1; v_call: TRBV20-1; clone_size: .; j_call: TRBJ1-5
cdr3_aa: CATGARQETQYF; cdr3_nt: TGTGCCACTGGGGCCAGGCAAGAGACCCAGTACTTC; d_call: .; v_call: TRBV11-2; clone_size: .; j_call: TRBJ2-5
cdr3_aa: CASSLNRGWSEAFF; cdr3_nt: TGTGCCAGCAGTTTGAACAGGGGTTGGTCTGAAGCTTTCTTT; d_call: TRBD1; v_call: TRBV28; clone_size: .; j_call: TRBJ1-1
cdr3_aa: CASSFRTGSSPLHF; cdr3_nt: TGTGCCAGCAGTTTTCGTACAGGGAGTTCACCCCTCCACTTT; d_call: .; v_call: TRBV28; clone_size: .; j_call: TRBJ1-6
cdr3_aa: CASSLPGLGNTIYF; cdr3_nt: TGTGCCAGCAGCTTACCGGGACTGGGAAACACCATATATTTT; d_call: .; v_call: TRBV7-9; clone_size: .; j_call: TRBJ1-3